Below, one T cell receptor (beta chain) is given with its context. The antigen remains unidentified. It was with 60 Vbeta and 13 Jbeta primers that the PCR ran. Method: immunoSEQ multiplex PCR; TCRdb's copy keeps in-frame clones and lacks some. The sample carries roughly 160,000 clones, 65% to 80% recorded once. The data were taken from a study of cytomegalovirus exposure and HLA in healthy donors. General study points: As confirmed in vitro, a few CMV-associated chains were specific for CMV antigens.

CDR3 size: 16 residues. The V end was cut by 0 bases, the J end by 6 bases, with 18 bases between. CDR1 is MNHEY and CDR2 is SVGAGI in the germline V gene. The TCR sequence derives from a woman aged 30 to 39 in good health and CMV-seronegative. Sequenced sample: PBMCs. J is TRBJ2-7 and V is TRBV6-5; D not resolved. The CDR3 spells CASSYSSQTLGSEQYF. CDR3 sequence (DNA): TGTGCCAGCAGTTACTCCTCGCAGACACTCGGATCCGAGCAGTACTTC.